These 13 T cell receptor beta chains share one sample of origin, sequenced in a study of cytotoxic CD8 clonotypes in ibrutinib-treated CLL. Sequencing was performed with immunoSEQ multiplex PCR; in TCRdb, only in-frame clones are kept and a portion is missing. The sample has around 130,000 clones; around 84% are singletons. The specimen comprised PBMCs, sampled after 24 months of ibrutinib treatment. These receptors all stem from a human donor with chronic lymphocytic leukemia.

V and J are TRBV6-1 and TRBJ2-7; TRBD2 is a possible D gene (6 bases). CDR3 length equals 14 residues. Germline assignment: CDR1 MNHNS and CDR2 SASEGT. V shed 6 bases and J shed 5 bases, with 17 bases lying between them. The CDR3 DNA reads TGTGCCAGCAGGGAATCGGCGGGGCGGGACGAGCAGTACTTC. Its translation: CASRESAGRDEQYF.

The chain links TRBV19 to TRBJ2-5; perhaps TRBD1 as D (6 bases). In germline, CDR1 is LNHDA, CDR2 SQIVND (reference sequence). This CDR3 has 16 residues. Trimming left V 4 bases short and J 1 base short, with 16 bases between. CDR3 nucleotides: TGTGCCAGTAGTAAGGGGGACATCCCCATCCAAGAGACCCAGTACTTC. It yields the protein CASSKGDIPIQETQYF. The variable domain in full, with the rest retrieved from reference TRBV19 and TRBJ2-5, is DGGITQSPKYLFRKEGQNVTLSCEQNLNHDAMYWYRQDPGQGLRLIYYSQIVNDFQKGDIAEGYSVSREKKESFPLTVTSAQKNPTAFYLCASSKGDIPIQETQYFGPGTRLLVL.

The chain uses TRBV11-1 and TRBJ2-2; 7 bases map to TRBD1. CDR3 length equals 15 residues. Germline-derived CDR1 and CDR2 are SGHAT and FQDESV (reference sequence). V trimming: 6 bases; J trimming: 0 bases; junction bases outside the gene matches: 4. In DNA form, the CDR3 reads TGTGCCAGCAGGTTGGGACAGTCGAACACCGGGGAGCTGTTTTTT. Its translation is CASRLGQSNTGELFF. Based on the CDR3 plus reference TRBV11-1 and TRBJ2-2, the full variable domain is EAEVAQSPRYKITEKSQAVAFWCDPISGHATLYWYRQILGQGPELLVQFQDESVVDDSQLPKDRFSAERLKGVDSTLKIQPAELGDSAMYLCASRLGQSNTGELFFGEGSRLTVL.

This clone was seen more than once but under ten times. The V call is TRBV13, the J call TRBJ1-2; 7 nucleotides align to TRBD1. In germline, CDR1 is PRHDT, CDR2 FYEKMQ (reference sequence). Trimming at V came to 5 bases and at J to 2 bases, leaving 14 bases not matched to a gene. The CDR3 runs 17 residues. The CDR3: CASSTPDRRSENYGYTF. CDR3 bases: TGTGCCAGCAGCACACCGGACAGGAGGAGCGAGAACTATGGCTACACCTTC. Based on the CDR3 plus reference TRBV13 and TRBJ1-2, the full variable domain is AAGVIQSPRHLIKEKRETATLKCYPIPRHDTVYWYQQGPGQDPQFLISFYEKMQSDKGSIPDRFSAQQFSDYHSELNMSSLELGDSALYFCASSTPDRRSENYGYTFGSGTRLTVV.

This chain links TRBV5-1 with TRBJ1-1; a possible D gene is TRBD1 (5 bases). This CDR3 region has 15 residues. Looked up from germline, CDR1 is SGHRS and CDR2 is YFSETQ. V gave up 0 bases and J gave up 5 bases, with 14 bases separating them. The CDR3 loop reads CASSLELIKGTEAFF. The CDR3 DNA reads TGCGCCAGCAGCTTGGAACTCATAAAGGGGACTGAAGCTTTCTTT.

J is TRBJ2-7 and V is TRBV7-6; D perhaps matches TRBD1 (6 bases). The V end was cut by 1 base, the J end by 3 bases, with 13 bases between. CDR3 size: 15 residues. CDR1 is SGHVS, CDR2 FNYEAQ, per germline. CDR3 DNA: TGTGCCAGCAGCTTAGTTAGGGACAACTACTACGAGCAGTACTTC. As protein: CASSLVRDNYYEQYF.

V gene TRBV28 combines with J gene TRBJ1-1; D remains ambiguous. CDR1 and CDR2 (germline): MDHEN, SYDVKM. The CDR3 spans 13 residues. V shed 6 bases and J shed 1 base, with 9 bases lying between them. Here the CDR3 reads CASRRGRNTEAFF. The CDR3 DNA follows: TGTGCCAGCAGGAGAGGGCGGAACACTGAAGCTTTCTTT.

This clone showed up just once. CDR3 nucleotides: TGTGCCAGCAGCTTAGCAGGGGGAGGCAACACCGGGGAGCTGTTTTTT. Protein product: CASSLAGGGNTGELFF. The chain has TRBV7-9 and TRBJ2-2; D possibly uses TRBD1 or TRBD2 (6 bases each). Germline lookup yields CDR1 SEHNR and CDR2 FQNEAQ (reference sequence). The CDR3 is 16 residues long. Trimming took 0 bases from V and 2 from J, leaving 10 bases between them.

J is TRBJ1-5 and V is TRBV10-3; 7 bases match TRBD1. CDR1 and CDR2 (germline): ENHRY, SYGVKD. Trimming at V came to 0 bases and at J to 6 bases, leaving 8 bases not matched to a gene. The CDR3 has 16 residues. In nucleotides, the CDR3 is TGTGCCATCAGTGAGTCGGGGCAGGGGGTTGGTCAGCCCCAGCATTTT. This encodes CAISESGQGVGQPQHF.

The CDR3 is CASQPSGAGYGNEQFF. The CDR3 coding sequence is TGTGCCAGCCAGCCAAGCGGGGCTGGCTACGGGAATGAGCAGTTCTTC. V is TRBV7-8 and J is TRBJ2-1, with 7 bases lining up with TRBD2. V gave up 8 bases and J gave up 7 bases; unmatched junction bases: 17. CDR1 and CDR2 from the germline V gene are SGHVS and FQNEAQ. This CDR3 contains 16 residues.

The chain recombines TRBV5-4 with TRBJ1-1, with TRBD1 as a possible D gene (6 bases). Germline values: CDR1 SGHNT, CDR2 YYREEE (reference sequence). The V end was cut by 0 bases, the J end by 7 bases, with 10 bases between. The CDR3 is made up of 13 amino acids. CDR3 sequence: CASSLAGQSEAFF. The DNA for the CDR3 is TGTGCCAGCAGCTTGGCCGGACAGAGTGAAGCTTTCTTT.

The chain recombines TRBV5-1 with TRBJ2-3; 10 bases fit TRBD1. CDR3 length: 14 residues. CDR1 and CDR2 (germline): SGHRS, YFSETQ. V lost 7 bases, J lost 4 bases, and 6 bases stayed unmatched. In DNA form, the CDR3 reads TGCGCCAGCGGTACCGGGACAGGGGCAGATACGCAGTATTTT. Its protein is CASGTGTGADTQYF.

Turning to this clone: Germline and junction disagree at one end, which may indicate a read error. This chain joins TRBV15 and TRBJ2-1; D not certain. The length of the CDR3 is 14 residues. Germline loops: CDR1 LNHNV, CDR2 YYDKDF (reference sequence). In nucleotides, the CDR3 is TGTGCCACCAGCAGAGAAGCTAGACTCAATGCGCAGTTCTTC. Translation: CATSREARLNAQFF.